This is a list of T cell receptor beta chains from one sample in a study of blood T cell repertoires in COVID-19. Some clones are missing from TCRdb's copy, which holds only in-frame ones; the method was immunoSEQ multiplex PCR. This table holds more than 200,000 clones, approximately 78% found once. The sequencing input was peripheral blood. Receptors originate from a woman of 80 years or more with acute or convalescent COVID-19. Each CDR3 is given with its conserved first and last residue. A D gene is named only where the DNA matches it firmly. The size of a clone is reported for some rows only, either as once, few or many, or as a class for expanded clones.

>TRBD1|-|TRBJ2-4|TRBV7-3
CASSYGDRGPRYF
TGTGCCAGCAGCTACGGGGACAGGGGGCCGAGGTACTTC
>TRBD1|few|TRBJ2-1|TRBV29-1
CSVRQGANEQFF
TGCAGCGTGAGACAGGGTGCCAATGAGCAGTTCTTC
>-|-|TRBJ1-6|TRBV10-3
CAISETVSSYNSPLHF
TGTGCCATCAGTGAGACGGTGAGCTCCTATAATTCACCCCTCCACTTT
>TRBD1|-|TRBJ1-4|TRBV27
CATRGQGGNEKLFF
TGTGCCACCAGAGGACAGGGGGGGAATGAAAAACTGTTTTTT
>TRBD2|-|TRBJ2-5|TRBV7-3
CASSLSSGGAETQYF
TGTGCCAGCAGCCTCAGTAGCGGGGGGGCGGAGACCCAGTACTTC
>TRBD1|once|TRBJ1-5|TRBV6-5
CASSRTGGDQPQHF
TGTGCCAGCAGTCGGACAGGGGGGGATCAGCCCCAGCATTTT
>-|-|TRBJ2-7|TRBV6-2/TRBV6-3
CASSYQDLSAYEQYF
TGTGCCAGCAGTTACCAAGATCTTTCGGCCTACGAGCAGTACTTC
>TRBD1|-|TRBJ2-1|TRBV7-3
CASSSRTGSNEQFF
TGTGCCAGCAGCTCCCGGACAGGGAGCAATGAGCAGTTCTTC
>-|-|TRBJ2-1|TRBV6-6
CASSSRGFSYNEQFF
TGTGCCAGCAGCAGCAGGGGTTTCTCCTACAATGAGCAGTTCTTC
>TRBD1|-|TRBJ1-6|TRBV7-2
CASSLNSGGHSPLHF
TGTGCCAGCAGCTTAAATTCAGGGGGTCACTCACCCCTCCACTTT
>TRBD1|-|TRBJ1-2|TRBV19
CASSPADRVLYGYTF
TGTGCCAGTAGTCCCGCCGACAGGGTGCTCTATGGCTACACCTTC
>TRBD1|-|TRBJ1-1|TRBV19
CASSPRQGRSTEAFF
TGTGCCAGTAGTCCACGACAGGGGCGGTCCACTGAAGCTTTCTTT
>-|-|TRBJ1-6|TRBV7-3
CASSLETGRNSPLHF
TGTGCCAGCAGCTTAGAGACAGGCCGAAATTCACCCCTCCACTTT
>TRBD1|-|TRBJ1-1|TRBV4-1
CASSQAGGRVAEAFF
TGCGCCAGCAGCCAAGCAGGGGGCAGGGTGGCTGAAGCTTTCTTT
>TRBD1|-|TRBJ2-3|TRBV5-1
CASSLQGPTDTQYF
TGCGCCAGCAGCTTACAGGGGCCTACAGATACGCAGTATTTT
>TRBD2|-|TRBJ2-7|TRBV18
CASSNSGRETYEQYF
TGTGCCAGCTCAAACAGCGGGAGGGAAACCTACGAGCAGTACTTC
>TRBD1|-|TRBJ1-2|TRBV7-3
CASSNPGQANGYTF
TGTGCCAGCAGCAATCCGGGACAGGCGAATGGCTACACCTTC
>TRBD1|-|TRBJ1-1|TRBV4-3
CASSQDDRVNTEAFF
TGCGCCAGCAGCCAAGATGACAGGGTGAACACTGAAGCTTTCTTT
>TRBD2|-|TRBJ2-7|TRBV5-6
CASSLLAGGQAHEQYF
TGTGCCAGCAGCTTGCTAGCGGGAGGCCAAGCCCACGAGCAGTACTTC
>TRBD2|-|TRBJ2-5|TRBV30
CAWSELAGFQETQYF
TGTGCCTGGAGCGAACTAGCGGGCTTCCAAGAGACCCAGTACTTC
>TRBD1|-|TRBJ1-1|TRBV29-1
CSVTGDSPEAFF
TGCAGCGTCACAGGGGATAGTCCTGAAGCTTTCTTT
>-|-|TRBJ2-1|TRBV6-2/TRBV6-3
CASSLSGGTYNEQFF
TGTGCCAGCAGTCTCTCCGGGGGAACCTACAATGAGCAGTTCTTC
>TRBD1|once|TRBJ2-2|TRBV2
CASSVRTGTTGELFF
TGTGCCAGCAGTGTACGGACAGGGACCACCGGGGAGCTGTTTTTT
>-|-|TRBJ2-3|TRBV4-3
CASSQERRDTQYF
TGCGCCAGCAGCCAAGAAAGGCGGGATACGCAGTATTTT
>TRBD2|-|TRBJ2-1|TRBV29-1
CSVGGTEQFF
TGCAGCGTCGGGGGGACCGAGCAGTTCTTC
>TRBD2|-|TRBJ2-7|TRBV28
CASSFHPRETIYEQYF
TGTGCCAGCAGTTTTCATCCGCGGGAGACAATATACGAGCAGTACTTC
>-|-|TRBJ1-1|TRBV10-1
CASSIANTEAFF
TGCGCCAGCAGTATAGCCAACACTGAAGCTTTCTTT
>TRBD1|-|TRBJ1-2|TRBV7-4
CASSPDREYGYTF
TGTGCCAGCAGCCCTGACAGGGAGTATGGCTACACCTTC
>TRBD1|-|TRBJ1-2|TRBV6-5
CASRVPGQLYGYTF
TGTGCCAGCAGGGTCCCGGGACAGCTCTATGGCTACACCTTC
>-|-|TRBJ1-6|TRBV18
CASSPANSPLHF
TGTGCCAGCTCACCGGCTAATTCACCCCTCCACTTT
>-|-|TRBJ2-7|TRBV10-3
CAISEKFDSSYEQYF
TGTGCCATCAGTGAAAAATTCGACAGCTCCTACGAGCAGTACTTC
>TRBD2|-|TRBJ2-1|TRBV9
CASSVASGSDEQFF
TGTGCCAGCAGCGTGGCTAGCGGGAGTGATGAGCAGTTCTTC
>-|-|TRBJ2-5|TRBV5-4
CASSLGRGIETQYF
TGTGCCAGCAGCTTGGGCAGGGGAATAGAGACCCAGTACTTC
>TRBD1|-|TRBJ1-5|TRBV19
CASSRDRNQPQHF
TGTGCCAGTAGTAGGGACAGAAACCAGCCCCAGCATTTT
>TRBD1|-|TRBJ2-7|TRBV19
CASTGTGGQEQYF
TGTGCCAGTACCGGGACAGGGGGTCAGGAGCAGTACTTC
>TRBD1|-|TRBJ2-5|TRBV30
CAWSVGTGGQGRTQYF
TGTGCCTGGAGTGTAGGTACAGGGGGCCAGGGGAGGACCCAGTACTTC
>TRBD1|-|TRBJ1-4|TRBV19
CASSPQGATNEKLFF
TGTGCCAGTAGTCCTCAGGGGGCTACTAATGAAAAACTGTTTTTT